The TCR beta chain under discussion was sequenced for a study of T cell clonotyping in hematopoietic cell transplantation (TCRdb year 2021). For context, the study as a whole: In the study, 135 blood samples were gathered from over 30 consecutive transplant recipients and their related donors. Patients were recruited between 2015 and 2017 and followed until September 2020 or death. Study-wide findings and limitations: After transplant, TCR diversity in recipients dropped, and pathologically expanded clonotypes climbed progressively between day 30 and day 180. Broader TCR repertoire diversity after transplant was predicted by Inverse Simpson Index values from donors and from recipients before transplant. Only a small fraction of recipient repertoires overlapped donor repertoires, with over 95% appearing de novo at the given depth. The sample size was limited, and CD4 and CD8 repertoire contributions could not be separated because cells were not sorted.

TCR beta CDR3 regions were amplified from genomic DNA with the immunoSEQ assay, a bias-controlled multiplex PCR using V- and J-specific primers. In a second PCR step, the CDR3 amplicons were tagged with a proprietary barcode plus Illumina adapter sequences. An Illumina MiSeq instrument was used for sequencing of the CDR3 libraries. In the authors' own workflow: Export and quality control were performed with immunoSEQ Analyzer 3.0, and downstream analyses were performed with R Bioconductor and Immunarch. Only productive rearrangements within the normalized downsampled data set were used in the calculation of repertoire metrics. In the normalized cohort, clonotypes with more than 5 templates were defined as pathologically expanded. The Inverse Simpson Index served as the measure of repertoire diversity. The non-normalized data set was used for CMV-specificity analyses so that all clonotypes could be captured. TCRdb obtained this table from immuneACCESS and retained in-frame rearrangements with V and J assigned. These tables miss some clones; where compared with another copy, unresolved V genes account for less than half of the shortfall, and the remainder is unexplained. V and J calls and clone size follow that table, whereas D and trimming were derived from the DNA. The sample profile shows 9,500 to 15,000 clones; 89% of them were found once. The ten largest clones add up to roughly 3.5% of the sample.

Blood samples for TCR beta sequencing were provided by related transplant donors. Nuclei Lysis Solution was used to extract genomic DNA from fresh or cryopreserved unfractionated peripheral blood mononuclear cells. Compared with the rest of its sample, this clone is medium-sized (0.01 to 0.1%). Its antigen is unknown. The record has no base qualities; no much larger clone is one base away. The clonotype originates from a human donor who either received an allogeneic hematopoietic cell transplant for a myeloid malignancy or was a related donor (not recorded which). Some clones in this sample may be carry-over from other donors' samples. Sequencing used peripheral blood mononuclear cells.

The sequence in DNA is TGTGCCACCAGCAGAGATAGATCGCACCAGGGGGCCGGTGGTGAAGCTTTCTTT. The encoded protein is CATSRDRSHQGAGGEAFF. The chain joins TRBV15 to TRBJ1-1, with 8 middle bases fitting TRBD1. The V end gives up 0 bases and the J end 7 bases, leaving 16 bases in the junction not matched to a gene. Counted from cysteine to phenylalanine, this CDR3 has 18 amino acids. The read is trimmed to its CDR3 DNA, 54 bases read in frame from base 1. The germline V gene (reference sequence) sets CDR1 to LNHNV and CDR2 to YYDKDF.